The rows below give T cell receptor beta chains drawn from one sample of a study of T cells after posttransplantation cyclophosphamide. Data came from immunoSEQ multiplex PCR; TCRdb stores just in-frame clones and leaves some out. The top ten clones hold 0.1% to 0.15% of a sample with about 21,000 clones, approximately 98% of them seen once. The sequenced material came from naive CD8+ T cells sorted from PBMCs. Receptors originate from a man aged 35 to 55 in good health, CMV-negative, and a related stem cell transplant donor. Each CDR3 is given with its conserved first and last residue. The D gene is left open where the match is weak. Clone size appears in some rows only: once, few, many, or a class for an expanded clone.

>TRBD1|once|TRBV7-8|TRBJ1-3
TGTGCCAGCAGCAAGGACAGGGAGTTAAACACCATATATTTT
CASSKDRELNTIYF
>.|.|TRBV15|TRBJ1-5
TGTGCCACCAGCAGTAAACAGGGAAGTCAGCCCCAGCATTTT
CATSSKQGSQPQHF
>.|.|TRBV27|TRBJ2-7
TGTGCCAGCAGCCGCGTCAACAGGGACTACGAGCAGTACTTC
CASSRVNRDYEQYF
>.|.|TRBV5-5|TRBJ2-7
TGTGCCAGCAGCTTGGGGGTGGCAGGGGACCTCTACGAGCAGTACTTC
CASSLGVAGDLYEQYF
>TRBD1|.|TRBV4-1|TRBJ2-3
TGCGCCAGCGCGCCCCAGGGGGATCCAGATACGCAGTATTTT
CASAPQGDPDTQYF
>.|.|TRBV27|TRBJ2-7
TGTGCCAGCAGTTTAGCGTCCCAGGGCGAGCAGTACTTC
CASSLASQGEQYF
>.|.|TRBV7-9|TRBJ2-5
TGTGCCAGCAGCTTACCCGGTACCCAAGAGACCCAGTACTTC
CASSLPGTQETQYF
>TRBD2|.|TRBV2|TRBJ2-3
TGTGCCAGCAGTGAAGATCTAGCGGGACAGAGCACAGATACGCAGTATTTT
CASSEDLAGQSTDTQYF
>.|.|TRBV6-5|TRBJ2-5
TGTGCCAGCAGTTACAGGGCTCCCCCGGGGAGAGAGACCCAGTACTTC
CASSYRAPPGRETQYF
>.|.|TRBV30|TRBJ2-7
TGTGCCTGGAGGAAAAAGGAGTACATCTACGAGCAGTACTTC
CAWRKKEYIYEQYF
>TRBD2|.|TRBV7-8|TRBJ2-5
TGTGCCAGCAGCTTACACACTAGCGGGAACCAAGAGACCCAGTACTTC
CASSLHTSGNQETQYF
>.|.|TRBV6-5|TRBJ2-1
TGTGCCAGCAGTTATAGGCTAGCCCATGAGCAGTTCTTC
CASSYRLAHEQFF
>.|.|TRBV5-5|TRBJ2-7
TGTGCCAGCAGCTTGGACTTAGGGGCCGAGCAGTACTTC
CASSLDLGAEQYF
>TRBD1|.|TRBV29-1|TRBJ1-2
TGCAGCGTGGACATGTGGACAGGGGGCGATAACTATGGCTACACCTTC
CSVDMWTGGDNYGYTF
>TRBD2|.|TRBV6-5|TRBJ2-7
TGTGCCAGCAGGCCATGGACTAGCGCCTCCTACGAGCAGTACTTC
CASRPWTSASYEQYF
>TRBD1|once|TRBV28|TRBJ1-1
TGTGCCAGCAGCCTAGATGCGATCAGACGAGGGGGCATGAACACTGAAGCTTTCTTT
CASSLDAIRRGGMNTEAFF
>.|.|TRBV7-2|TRBJ2-1
TGTGCCAGCTCCGTCAATGAGCAGTTCTTC
CASSVNEQFF
>TRBD2|.|TRBV2|TRBJ2-4
TGTGCCAGCAGGCTATCGGGAGGGAGTGTTGCCAAAAACATTCAGTACTTC
CASRLSGGSVAKNIQYF
>.|.|TRBV10-3|TRBJ2-7
TGTGCCATCAGCCAGGGCACTTCGTCCTACGAGCAGTACTTC
CAISQGTSSYEQYF
>.|.|TRBV7-9|TRBJ1-1
TGTGCCAGCAGCTTTTCACGGGGGTATGAAGCTTTCTTT
CASSFSRGYEAFF
>TRBD2|.|TRBV5-4|TRBJ2-1
TGTGCCAGCAGCTTGGGCGCGGGAGCGGGCAATGAGCAGTTCTTC
CASSLGAGAGNEQFF
>TRBD1|.|TRBV10-1|TRBJ2-4
TGCGCCAGCAGTGACCCTCGGGACAGGGAGGGAAACATTCAGTACTTC
CASSDPRDREGNIQYF
>.|.|TRBV28|TRBJ2-2
TGTGCCAGCCTTACAGGGTGGCGGACTAGAAGAATCGTGGAGCTGTTTTTT
CASLTGWRTRRIVELFF
>.|.|TRBV11-1|TRBJ2-5
TGTGCCAGCAGCTTAGCTTCGGGGGAAGAGACCCAGTACTTC
CASSLASGEETQYF
>.|.|TRBV5-1|TRBJ2-7
TGCGCCAGCAGCTTGGTCACAGCCTACGAGCAGTACTTC
CASSLVTAYEQYF
>.|.|TRBV7-9|TRBJ2-7
TGTGCCAGCACTGGGCCAGGAGGCGAGCAGTACTTC
CASTGPGGEQYF
>TRBD1|.|TRBV7-8|TRBJ1-4
TGTGCCAGCAGCTTAGTCTACCGGGACAGGACCCCAACAACTAATGAAAAACTGTTTTTT
CASSLVYRDRTPTTNEKLFF
>TRBD2|.|TRBV7-6|TRBJ2-1
TGTGCCAGCAGCTCAACGCGCGACCCTAGCGGGAGGTCGTACAATGAGCAGTTCTTC
CASSSTRDPSGRSYNEQFF
>TRBD1|.|TRBV28|TRBJ1-1
TGTGCCAGCAGTCGGGCCTCGCGACAGGGGACCAACACTGAAGCTTTCTTT
CASSRASRQGTNTEAFF